A single sample gave rise to the 27 T cell receptor beta chains below, sequenced in a study of T cell responses to AZD1222 COVID-19 vaccine. Assay: immunoSEQ multiplex PCR; the TCRdb copy retains only in-frame clones and omits some. There are tens of thousands of clones in the sample; almost 90% occur only once, and 7.5% to 9.5% lies in the top ten. Specimen: peripheral blood, collected on day 0 of AZD1222 vaccination. These receptors came from an adult in good health.

This chain uses TRBV7-2 with TRBJ2-2; 7 bases align to TRBD2. Germline trimming cut 3 bases from V and 5 bases from J; bases unmatched to any gene: 6. Germline lookup yields CDR1 SGHTA and CDR2 FQGNSA. The CDR3 has 15 residues. CDR3 protein: CASSLDGEGTGELFF. The CDR3 nucleotides read TGTGCCAGCAGCTTGGATGGGGAGGGGACCGGGGAGCTGTTTTTT.

This chain connects TRBV28 to TRBJ2-3; no clear D. Germline V gene lookup returns CDR1 MDHEN and CDR2 SYDVKM. Trimming pared 6 bases from V and 1 base from J, leaving 11 bases between. The CDR3 has 14 amino acids. The CDR3 spells CASSLDLGTDTQYF. The CDR3 region has the DNA TGTGCCAGCAGCCTTGACTTGGGCACAGATACGCAGTATTTT.

V gene TRBV3-1 (or the pseudogene TRBV3-2) combines with J gene TRBJ2-5, with a tentative D call TRBD2 (5 bases). Germline V lookup: CDR1 LGHDT, CDR2 YNNKEL (reference sequence). V shed 5 bases and J shed 4 bases, with 14 bases lying between them. The CDR3 totals 14 residues. The CDR3: CASSSTPGRETQYF. The CDR3 DNA is TGTGCCAGCAGCTCCACACCGGGGAGAGAGACCCAGTACTTC.

V usage is TRBV10-1 and J usage is TRBJ2-1; 7 nucleotides align to TRBD1. The V gene end was trimmed by 2 bases and the J gene end by 15 bases; junction bases not matched to a gene: 7. This CDR3 is built from 12 residues. Per germline, CDR1 WNHNN and CDR2 SYGVQD (reference sequence). CDR3 nucleotides: TGCGCCAGCAGTGAGCTCCCGGGACAGAGGTTCTTC. Translated: CASSELPGQRFF.

This sequence joins TRBV19 and TRBJ2-2; the D is unclear. Trimming removed 6 bases at V and 0 bases at J, with 17 bases between. Germline loops: CDR1 LNHDA, CDR2 SQIVND (reference sequence). This CDR3 region has 17 residues. The CDR3 reads CASRTLYPSANTGELFF. CDR3 in DNA: TGTGCCAGTAGGACCCTCTACCCCTCCGCGAACACCGGGGAGCTGTTTTTT. The entire variable domain, with the rest obtained from reference TRBV19 and TRBJ2-2, is as follows: DGGITQSPKYLFRKEGQNVTLSCEQNLNHDAMYWYRQDPGQGLRLIYYSQIVNDFQKGDIAEGYSVSREKKESFPLTVTSAQKNPTAFYLCASRTLYPSANTGELFFGEGSRLTVL.

This clone was found once. The rearrangement links TRBV9 to TRBJ2-1; a possible D gene is TRBD1 (6 bases). Trimming took off 4 bases at V and 9 bases at J, with 11 bases between the two ends. This CDR3 contains 12 residues. Germline V gene data show CDR1 as SGDLS and CDR2 as YYNGEE. In DNA form, the CDR3 reads TGTGCCAGCAGCATCACGGACAGTGAGCAGTTCTTC. Residues: CASSITDSEQFF.

The chain is built from TRBV5-1 and TRBJ2-5; 10 bases match TRBD1. Per germline, CDR1 SGHRS and CDR2 YFSETQ. This CDR3 comprises 16 residues. J was trimmed by 4 bases and V by 3 bases; bases with no gene match: 9. The DNA of the CDR3 is TGCGCCAGCAGCTACCACCCCGGGACAGGGGTAGAGACCCAGTACTTC. Its translation is CASSYHPGTGVETQYF.

This chain joins TRBV6-5 and TRBJ2-3; 8 nucleotides align to TRBD1. The CDR3 spans 15 residues. From germline, CDR1 is MNHEY and CDR2 SVGAGI. With V trimmed by 6 bases and J by 3 bases, 8 bases remained unmatched. The DNA for the CDR3 is TGTGCCAGCAGGCCCAGCAGGGGGCTAACAGATACGCAGTATTTT. It specifies CASRPSRGLTDTQYF.

The J gene is TRBJ2-7, the V gene TRBV10-3, with 7 nucleotides matching TRBD2. CDR3 length: 14 amino acids. CDR1 is ENHRY and CDR2 is SYGVKD in the germline V gene. V lost 2 bases to trimming and J lost 3 bases; unmatched junction nucleotides: 4. For the CDR3, the DNA is TGTGCCATCAGTGAGACGGGAGGTTTCTACGAGCAGTACTTC. Its translation is CAISETGGFYEQYF.

The gene calls are TRBV11-2 and TRBJ2-7; D possibly corresponds to TRBD2 (5 bases). V dropped 5 bases and J dropped 2 bases, with 22 bases sitting between them. Germline lookup yields CDR1 SGHAT and CDR2 FQNNGV. The CDR3 consists of 17 residues. The CDR3 DNA follows: TGTGCCAGCAGCCCCTCTTTTGGCGCGGGTGGAACCTACGAGCAGTACTTC. Translating gives CASSPSFGAGGTYEQYF.

The chain combines TRBV10-3 with TRBJ1-1, with D possibly being TRBD1 (5 bases). Germline-derived CDR1 and CDR2 are ENHRY and SYGVKD. The CDR3 runs 11 residues. With 7 bases removed from V and 7 bases from J, the gap between germline ends came to 10 bases. The CDR3 loop is CAIKGEGEAFF. CDR3 nucleotides: TGTGCCATCAAAGGGGAGGGTGAAGCTTTCTTT.

The J gene is TRBJ1-1, the V gene TRBV11-2, with D maybe TRBD1 (6 bases). The CDR3 has 15 amino acids. Germline CDR1 and CDR2: SGHAT and FQNNGV. Trimming stripped 3 bases from V and 0 bases from J, with 11 bases between. Here the CDR3 DNA reads TGTGCCAGCAGCTTGTCACAGGGATTGAACACTGAAGCTTTCTTT. Encoded protein: CASSLSQGLNTEAFF.

The V gene is TRBV20-1, the J gene TRBJ2-2; D is unclear. V lost 1 base to trimming and J lost 5 bases, with 2 bases between them. The CDR3 is 11 amino acids. CDR1 and CDR2 from the germline V gene are DFQATT and SNEGSKA (reference sequence). The CDR3 DNA reads as TGCAGTGCTAGAGGGACCGGGGAGCTGTTTTTT. This sequence encodes CSARGTGELFF.

V gene TRBV29-1 combines with J gene TRBJ2-1, with 13 bases identical to TRBD2. The CDR3 extends over 17 amino acids. V lost 3 bases, J lost 4 bases, and 9 bases stayed unmatched. The V gene's germline CDR1 is SQVTM and CDR2 ANQGSEA. DNA for the CDR3: TGCAGCGTTGACTCTAGGGGGACTAGCGGGGCGTACAATGAGCAGTTCTTC. It codes for CSVDSRGTSGAYNEQFF.

The rearrangement uses TRBV6-5 and TRBJ2-1; D uncertain. The CDR3 contains 11 residues. Germline V gene sequence: CDR1 MNHEY, CDR2 SVGAGI. V was clipped by 6 bases and J by 4 bases, with 4 bases between them. CDR3 nucleotide sequence: TGTGCCAGCAGATCATACAATGAGCAGTTCTTC. Translation gives CASRSYNEQFF.

The chain employs TRBV3-1 (or the pseudogene TRBV3-2) and TRBJ2-4; D is unresolved. The CDR3 consists of 11 residues. From germline, CDR1 is LGHDT and CDR2 YNNKEL (reference sequence). V was trimmed by 3 bases and J by 6 bases, leaving 3 bases between them. The CDR3 sequence: CASSQANIQYF. DNA for the CDR3: TGTGCCAGCAGCCAGGCAAACATTCAGTACTTC.

The V call is TRBV6-2 or TRBV6-3, the J call TRBJ1-2; D unclear. CDR3 size: 15 residues. Germline V CDR1 and CDR2: MNHEY, SVGEGT. With 1 base removed from V and 4 bases from J, the gap between germline ends came to 13 bases. CDR3 amino acids: CASSYFETNSYGYTF. The CDR3 DNA sequence: TGTGCCAGCAGTTACTTCGAAACAAATTCCTATGGCTACACCTTC.

The chain combines TRBV7-2 with TRBJ1-1, with 8 bases that match TRBD1. The CDR3 contains 14 residues. With 4 bases clipped from V and 7 bases from J, the junction kept 8 bases outside the gene matches. The germline V gene has CDR1 SGHTA and CDR2 FQGNSA. The CDR3 loop is CASSSRTGTDEAFF. CDR3 bases: TGTGCCAGCAGCTCACGGACAGGGACGGATGAAGCTTTCTTT.

The chain links TRBV7-6 to TRBJ1-2; a possible D gene is TRBD1 (6 bases). V was trimmed by 1 base and J by 4 bases, leaving 10 bases between them. CDR3 length: 14 amino acids. The germline CDR1 and CDR2 sequences are SGHVS and FNYEAQ. As DNA, the CDR3 is TGTGCCAGCAGCTTAGAACAGGACAGCTATGGCTACACCTTC. As protein: CASSLEQDSYGYTF.

A few counts support this clone. The rearrangement links TRBV25-1 to TRBJ1-1, with 7 bases identical to TRBD1. V shed 6 bases and J 4 bases; nucleotides not matched to a gene: 11. CDR3 length equals 15 residues. Germline CDR1 and CDR2: MGHDK and SYGVNS. The CDR3 bases are TGTGCCAGCAGGGACGACTACAGGGGAGGCACTGAAGCTTTCTTT. Translation gives CASRDDYRGGTEAFF.

CDR3 sequence (DNA): TGTGCCAGCGACAGACCCCAGGGAGGAAGCGATGAAAAACTGTTTTTT. It yields the protein CASDRPQGGSDEKLFF. The chain employs TRBV2 and TRBJ1-4, with D possibly being TRBD1 (5 bases). The CDR3 consists of 16 residues. V lost 8 bases, J lost 6 bases, and 22 bases lay in between. Germline V gene lookup returns CDR1 SNHLY and CDR2 FYNNEI. The whole variable domain, remainder taken from reference TRBV2 and TRBJ1-4, is EPEVTQTPSHQVTQMGQEVILRCVPISNHLYFYWYRQILGQKVEFLVSFYNNEISEKSEIFDDQFSVERPDGSNFTLKIRSTKLEDSAMYFCASDRPQGGSDEKLFFGSGTQLSVL.

V and J are TRBV7-9 and TRBJ2-3; D might be TRBD1 (5 bases). Germline CDR1 SEHNR, CDR2 FQNEAQ (reference sequence). CDR3 length equals 15 residues. Trimming left V 1 base short and J 4 bases short, with 12 bases between. CDR3 in amino acids: CASSLGGASPDTQYF. The CDR3, as DNA: TGTGCCAGCAGCTTAGGTGGGGCTAGTCCAGATACGCAGTATTTT.

Written as DNA, the CDR3 is TGTGCCAGCAGTTCCCACCCTGAGACCCAGTACTTC. It specifies CASSSHPETQYF. The V gene is TRBV6-2 or TRBV6-3, the J gene TRBJ2-5; D remains unclear. V shed 4 bases and J shed 5 bases, with 8 bases lying between them. The CDR3 is made up of 12 amino acids. CDR1 and CDR2 (germline): MNHEY, SVGEGT.

The chain is built from TRBV6-5 and TRBJ1-4; no definite D call. Trimming took off 0 bases at V and 3 bases at J, with 8 bases between the two ends. This CDR3 has 15 residues. Germline CDR1 and CDR2: MNHEY and SVGAGI. CDR3 nucleotide sequence: TGTGCCAGCAGTTACTCGCGGGGTGCTAATGAAAAACTGTTTTTT. Translating gives CASSYSRGANEKLFF.

The gene calls are TRBV7-9 and TRBJ2-1, with D hard to call. Trimming cost V 3 bases and J 6 bases, with 6 bases left between them. This CDR3 is built from 12 residues. Germline CDR1 SEHNR, CDR2 FQNEAQ (reference sequence). CDR3 nucleotide sequence: TGTGCCAGCAGCTTTACCCCCAATGAGCAGTTCTTC. As protein: CASSFTPNEQFF.

This chain joins TRBV21-1 and TRBJ1-1; the table assigns TRBD1, which was not confirmed against the DNA. TRBV21-1 constitutes a pseudogene. This CDR3 region has 16 residues. CDR3 sequence (DNA): TGTGCCAGCAGCACGCGGGACAGGGTGTTTGGACCTGAAGCTTTCTTT. As protein: CASSTRDRVFGPEAFF.

CDR3 sequence reads: CASSQQGYTF. CDR3 coding DNA: TGTGCCAGCAGTCAGCAAGGCTACACCTTC. V gene TRBV28 combines with J gene TRBJ1-2, with unresolved D. This CDR3 has 10 residues. Germline V gene sequence: CDR1 MDHEN, CDR2 SYDVKM. V was clipped by 5 bases and J by 8 bases, with 6 bases between them.